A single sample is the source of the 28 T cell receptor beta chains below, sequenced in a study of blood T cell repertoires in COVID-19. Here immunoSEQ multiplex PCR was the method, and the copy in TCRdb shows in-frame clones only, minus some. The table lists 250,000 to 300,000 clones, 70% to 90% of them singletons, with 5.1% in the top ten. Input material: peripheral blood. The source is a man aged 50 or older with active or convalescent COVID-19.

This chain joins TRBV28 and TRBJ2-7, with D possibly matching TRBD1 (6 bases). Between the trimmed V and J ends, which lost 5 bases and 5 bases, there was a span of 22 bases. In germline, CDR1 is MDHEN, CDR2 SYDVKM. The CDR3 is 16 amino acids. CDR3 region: CASSPPQGTPGHEQYF. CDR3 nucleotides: TGTGCCAGCAGTCCTCCACAGGGTACCCCAGGTCACGAGCAGTACTTC.

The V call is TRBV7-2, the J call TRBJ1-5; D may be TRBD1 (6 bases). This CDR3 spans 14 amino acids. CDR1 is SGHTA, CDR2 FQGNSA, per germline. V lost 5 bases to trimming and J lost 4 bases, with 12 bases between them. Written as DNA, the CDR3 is TGTGCCAGCAGCCTTTACAGGGTTAATCAGCCCCAGCATTTT. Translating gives CASSLYRVNQPQHF.

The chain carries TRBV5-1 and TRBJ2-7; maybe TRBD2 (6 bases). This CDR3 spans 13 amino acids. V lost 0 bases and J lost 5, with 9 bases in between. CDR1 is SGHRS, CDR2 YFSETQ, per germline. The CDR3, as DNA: TGCGCCAGCAGCTTGGCCCCTAGCGACGAGCAGTACTTC. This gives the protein CASSLAPSDEQYF.

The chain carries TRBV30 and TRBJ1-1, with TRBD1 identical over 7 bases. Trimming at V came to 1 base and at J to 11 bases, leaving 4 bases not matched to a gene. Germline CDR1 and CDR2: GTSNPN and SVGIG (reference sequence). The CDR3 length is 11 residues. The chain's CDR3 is CAWSDLDRAFF. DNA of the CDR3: TGTGCCTGGAGTGATTTGGACAGGGCTTTCTTT.

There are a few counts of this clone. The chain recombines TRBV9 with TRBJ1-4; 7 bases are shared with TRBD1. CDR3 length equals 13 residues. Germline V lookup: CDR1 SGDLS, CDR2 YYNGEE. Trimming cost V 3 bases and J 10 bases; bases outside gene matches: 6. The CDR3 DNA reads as TGTGCCAGCAGCGCGCGACAGGGCGGAAAACTGTTTTTT. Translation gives CASSARQGGKLFF.

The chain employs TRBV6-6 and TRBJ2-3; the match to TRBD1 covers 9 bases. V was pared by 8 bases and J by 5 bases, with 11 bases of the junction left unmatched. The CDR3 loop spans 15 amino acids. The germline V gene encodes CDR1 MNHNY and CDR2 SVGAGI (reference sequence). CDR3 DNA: TGTGCCAGCGGAATAGACAGGGGGGTTCAAGATACGCAGTATTTT. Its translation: CASGIDRGVQDTQYF.

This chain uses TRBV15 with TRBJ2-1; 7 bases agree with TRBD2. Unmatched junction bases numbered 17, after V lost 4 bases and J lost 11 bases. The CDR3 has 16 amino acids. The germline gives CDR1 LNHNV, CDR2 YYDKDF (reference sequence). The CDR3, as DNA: TGTGCCACCAGCAAAATGGGAGGGAGCGACCCGGTCAAGCAGTTCTTC. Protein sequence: CATSKMGGSDPVKQFF. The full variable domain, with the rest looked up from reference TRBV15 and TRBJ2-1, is DAMVIQNPRYQVTQFGKPVTLSCSQTLNHNVMYWYQQKSSQAPKLLFHYYDKDFNNEADTPDNFQSRRPNTSFCFLDIRSPGLGDTAMYLCATSKMGGSDPVKQFFGPGTRLTVL.

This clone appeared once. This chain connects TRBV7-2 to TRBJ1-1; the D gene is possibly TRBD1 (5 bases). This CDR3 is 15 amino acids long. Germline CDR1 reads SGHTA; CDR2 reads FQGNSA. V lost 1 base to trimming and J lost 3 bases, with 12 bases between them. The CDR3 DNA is TGTGCCAGCAGCTTAGAGTGGGGCCAGCACACTGAAGCTTTCTTT. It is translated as CASSLEWGQHTEAFF.

CDR3 in DNA: TGTGCCAGCAGTCTACGTGGGTGGGCCAATGAAAAACTGTTTTTT. It codes for CASSLRGWANEKLFF. This chain links TRBV28 with TRBJ1-4; no clear D. In germline, CDR1 is MDHEN, CDR2 SYDVKM. The CDR3 spans 15 residues. V was pared by 5 bases and J by 5 bases, with 15 bases between.

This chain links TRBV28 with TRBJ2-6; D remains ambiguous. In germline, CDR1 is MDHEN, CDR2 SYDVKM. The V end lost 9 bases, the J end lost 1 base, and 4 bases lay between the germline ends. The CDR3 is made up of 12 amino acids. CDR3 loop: CASSSGANVLTF. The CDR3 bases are TGTGCCAGTTCATCTGGGGCCAACGTCCTGACTTTC.

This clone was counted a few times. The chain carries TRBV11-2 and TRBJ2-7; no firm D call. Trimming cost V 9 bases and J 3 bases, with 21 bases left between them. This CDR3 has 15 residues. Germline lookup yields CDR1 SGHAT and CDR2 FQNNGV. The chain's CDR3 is CASKLSPLSNYEQYF. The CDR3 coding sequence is TGTGCCAGTAAACTATCACCTCTATCTAACTACGAGCAGTACTTC. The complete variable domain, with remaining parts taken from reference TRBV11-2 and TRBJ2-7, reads EAGVAQSPRYKIIEKRQSVAFWCNPISGHATLYWYQQILGQGPKLLIQFQNNGVVDDSQLPKDRFSAERLKGVDSTLKIQPAKLEDSAVYLCASKLSPLSNYEQYFGPGTRLTVT.

Written as DNA, the CDR3 is TGTGCCAGCAGCCTCGACAGGGCCCGATCCTACGAGCAGTACTTC. Its translation: CASSLDRARSYEQYF. The genes are TRBV6-2 or TRBV6-3 and TRBJ2-7; TRBD1 matches at 7 bases. J was trimmed by 1 base and V by 6 bases; bases with no gene match: 9. Looked up from germline, CDR1 is MNHEY and CDR2 is SVGEGT. The CDR3 has 15 amino acids.

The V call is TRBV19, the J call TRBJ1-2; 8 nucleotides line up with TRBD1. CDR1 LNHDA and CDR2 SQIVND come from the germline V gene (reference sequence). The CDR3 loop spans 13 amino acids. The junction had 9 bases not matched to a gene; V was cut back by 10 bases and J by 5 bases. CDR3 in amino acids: CATSPGQAYGYTF. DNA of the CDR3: TGTGCCACCTCCCCGGGACAGGCATATGGCTACACCTTC. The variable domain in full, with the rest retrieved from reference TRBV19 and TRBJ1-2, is DGGITQSPKYLFRKEGQNVTLSCEQNLNHDAMYWYRQDPGQGLRLIYYSQIVNDFQKGDIAEGYSVSREKKESFPLTVTSAQKNPTAFYLCATSPGQAYGYTFGSGTRLTVV.

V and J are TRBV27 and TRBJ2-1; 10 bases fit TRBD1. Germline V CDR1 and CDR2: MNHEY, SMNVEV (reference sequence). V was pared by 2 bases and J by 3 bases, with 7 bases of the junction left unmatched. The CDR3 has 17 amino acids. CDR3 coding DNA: TGTGCCAGCAGTTTAAATCTGAGGACAGGGGGCTACAATGAGCAGTTCTTC. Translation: CASSLNLRTGGYNEQFF.

This CDR3 reads CASGALPGGTEAFF. CDR3 nucleotide sequence: TGTGCCAGTGGAGCCCTCCCGGGAGGGACTGAAGCTTTCTTT. This chain joins TRBV19 and TRBJ1-1; the D is unclear. Trimming removed 8 bases at V and 5 bases at J, with 18 bases between. Germline V CDR1 and CDR2: LNHDA, SQIVND (reference sequence). The CDR3 spans 14 residues.

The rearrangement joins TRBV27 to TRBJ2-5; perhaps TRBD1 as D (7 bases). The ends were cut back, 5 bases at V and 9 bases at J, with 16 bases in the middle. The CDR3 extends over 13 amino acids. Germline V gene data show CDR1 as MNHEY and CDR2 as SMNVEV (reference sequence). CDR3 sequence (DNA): TGTGCCAGCAGTCCAATCAGGGGGGCGGCCCAGTACTTC. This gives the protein CASSPIRGAAQYF.

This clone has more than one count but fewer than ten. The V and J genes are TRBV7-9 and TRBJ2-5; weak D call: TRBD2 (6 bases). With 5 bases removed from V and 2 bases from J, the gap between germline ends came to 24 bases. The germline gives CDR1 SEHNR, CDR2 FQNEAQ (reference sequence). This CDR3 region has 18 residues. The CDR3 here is CASSRIYMGGITQETQYF. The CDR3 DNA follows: TGTGCCAGCAGCCGGATATATATGGGCGGGATCACTCAAGAGACCCAGTACTTC.

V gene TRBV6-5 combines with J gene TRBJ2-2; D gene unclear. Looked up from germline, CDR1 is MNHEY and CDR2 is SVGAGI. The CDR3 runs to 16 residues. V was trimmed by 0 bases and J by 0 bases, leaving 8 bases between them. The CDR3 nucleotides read TGTGCCAGCAGTTACTCGTGGAGCGCGAACACCGGGGAGCTGTTTTTT. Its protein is CASSYSWSANTGELFF.

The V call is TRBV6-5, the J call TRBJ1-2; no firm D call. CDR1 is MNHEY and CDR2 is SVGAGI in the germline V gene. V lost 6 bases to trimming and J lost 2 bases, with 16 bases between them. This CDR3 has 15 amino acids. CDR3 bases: TGTGCCAGCAGATCCACGGGTCGTTGGAACTATGGCTACACCTTC. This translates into CASRSTGRWNYGYTF.

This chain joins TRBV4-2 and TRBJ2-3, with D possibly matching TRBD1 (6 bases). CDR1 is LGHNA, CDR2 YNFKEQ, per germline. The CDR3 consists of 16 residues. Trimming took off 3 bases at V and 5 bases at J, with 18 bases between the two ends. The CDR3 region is CASSQETGQGGDTQYF. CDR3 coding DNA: TGTGCCAGCAGCCAGGAGACGGGACAAGGGGGAGATACGCAGTATTTT.

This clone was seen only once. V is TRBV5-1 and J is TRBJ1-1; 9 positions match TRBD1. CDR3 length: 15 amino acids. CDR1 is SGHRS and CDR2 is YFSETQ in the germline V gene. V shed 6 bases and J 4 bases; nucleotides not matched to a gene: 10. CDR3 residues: CASTRDGDRATEAFF. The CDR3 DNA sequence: TGCGCCAGCACCAGAGACGGGGACAGGGCCACTGAAGCTTTCTTT.

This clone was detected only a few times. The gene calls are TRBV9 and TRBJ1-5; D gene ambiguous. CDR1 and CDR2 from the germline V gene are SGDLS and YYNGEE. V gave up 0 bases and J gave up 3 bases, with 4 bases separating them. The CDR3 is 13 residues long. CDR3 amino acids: CASSVGANQPQHF. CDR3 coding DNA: TGTGCCAGCAGCGTAGGGGCCAATCAGCCCCAGCATTTT.

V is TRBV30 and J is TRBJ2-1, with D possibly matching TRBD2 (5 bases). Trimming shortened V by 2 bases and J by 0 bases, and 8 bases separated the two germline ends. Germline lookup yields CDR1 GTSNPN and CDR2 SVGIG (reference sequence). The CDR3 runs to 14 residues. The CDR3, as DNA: TGTGCCTGGAGTAGCGGAGTCTCCTACAATGAGCAGTTCTTC. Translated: CAWSSGVSYNEQFF.

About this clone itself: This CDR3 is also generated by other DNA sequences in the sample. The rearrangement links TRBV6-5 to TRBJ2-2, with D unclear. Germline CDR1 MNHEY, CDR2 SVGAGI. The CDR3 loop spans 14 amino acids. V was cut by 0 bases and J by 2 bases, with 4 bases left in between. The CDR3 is CASSYSRNTGELFF. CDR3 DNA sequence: TGTGCCAGCAGTTACTCCAGAAACACCGGGGAGCTGTTTTTT.

CDR3 DNA sequence: TGTGCCAGCACTCCCGGTCTTAGCAATCAGCCCCAGCATTTT. Its protein is CASTPGLSNQPQHF. The chain links TRBV28 to TRBJ1-5; unclear D gene. Looked up from germline, CDR1 is MDHEN and CDR2 is SYDVKM. The CDR3 totals 14 residues. The V and J ends lost 7 bases and 0 bases respectively, with 10 bases between them.

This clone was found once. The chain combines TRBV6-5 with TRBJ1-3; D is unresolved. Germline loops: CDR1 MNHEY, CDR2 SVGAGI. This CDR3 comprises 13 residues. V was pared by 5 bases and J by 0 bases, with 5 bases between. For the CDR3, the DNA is TGTGCCAGCAGTATCAACTCTGGAAACACCATATATTTT. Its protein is CASSINSGNTIYF.

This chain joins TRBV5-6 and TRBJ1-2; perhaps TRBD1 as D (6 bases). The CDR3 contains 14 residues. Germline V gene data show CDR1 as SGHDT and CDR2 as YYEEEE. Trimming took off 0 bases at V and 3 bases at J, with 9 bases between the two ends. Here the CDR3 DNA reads TGTGCCAGCAGCTTGGGCTCAGGGGACTATGGCTACACCTTC. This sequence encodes CASSLGSGDYGYTF.

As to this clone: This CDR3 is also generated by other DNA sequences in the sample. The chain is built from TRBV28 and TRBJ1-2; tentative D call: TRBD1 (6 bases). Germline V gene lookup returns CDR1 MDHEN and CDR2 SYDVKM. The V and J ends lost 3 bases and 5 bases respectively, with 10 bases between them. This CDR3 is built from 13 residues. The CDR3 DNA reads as TGTGCCAGCAGTTTGGGGGCAGGATATGGCTACACCTTC. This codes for CASSLGAGYGYTF.